The present entry profiles one TCR beta chain with its context. Germline V gene sequence: CDR1 MNHEY, CDR2 SVGAGI. CDR3 size: 15 residues. Trimming left V 6 bases short and J 4 bases short, with 18 bases between. This sample is drawn from a study of T cell responses to AZD1222 COVID-19 vaccine. Sequenced by immunoSEQ multiplex PCR; TCRdb stores in-frame clones only, minus some. The sample shows some 200,000 clones, about 92% of them seen only once. The rearrangement links TRBV6-5 to TRBJ1-2; weak D call: TRBD1 (5 bases). The TCR comes from an adult in good health. The sequenced sample was peripheral blood, obtained on day 0 of MenACWY control vaccination. CDR3 sequence (DNA): TGTGCCAGCAGGACAGCAATTTATGGTTCCTATGGCTACACCTTC. Protein sequence: CASRTAIYGSYGYTF.